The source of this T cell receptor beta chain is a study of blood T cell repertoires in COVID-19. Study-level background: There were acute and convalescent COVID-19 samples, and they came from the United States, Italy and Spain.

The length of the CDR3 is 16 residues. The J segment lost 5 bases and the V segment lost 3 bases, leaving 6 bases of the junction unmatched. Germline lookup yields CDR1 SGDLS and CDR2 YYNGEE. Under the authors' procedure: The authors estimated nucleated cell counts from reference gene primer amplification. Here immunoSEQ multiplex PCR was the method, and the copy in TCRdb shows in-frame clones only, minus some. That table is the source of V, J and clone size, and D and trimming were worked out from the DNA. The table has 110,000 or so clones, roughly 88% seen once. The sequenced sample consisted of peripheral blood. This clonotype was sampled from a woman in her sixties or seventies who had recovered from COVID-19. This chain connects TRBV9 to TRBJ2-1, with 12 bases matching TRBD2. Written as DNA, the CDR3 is TGTGCCAGCAGCGGGGGGGGACTAGCGGGTAACAATGAGCAGTTCTTC. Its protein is CASSGGGLAGNNEQFF.